These 19 T cell receptor beta chains originate from one sample sequenced in a study of cytomegalovirus exposure and HLA in healthy donors. Vbeta (60) and Jbeta (13) primers were used in the PCR. The protocol was immunoSEQ multiplex PCR, while the TCRdb copy is restricted to in-frame clones and leaves out a portion. The sample includes roughly 190,000 clones, under 85% of them seen just once. The specimen was PBMCs. Receptor source: a woman in her late teens or twenties in good health and CMV-seronegative.

The V gene is TRBV5-6, the J gene TRBJ2-7, with D possibly matching TRBD1 (5 bases). The CDR3 consists of 14 residues. Germline values: CDR1 SGHDT, CDR2 YYEEEE. Trimming pared 3 bases from V and 0 bases from J, leaving 10 bases between. Here the CDR3 reads CASSYRRVSYEQYF. In DNA, the CDR3 is TGTGCCAGCAGCTACCGCAGGGTCTCCTACGAGCAGTACTTC.

The chain has TRBV5-1 and TRBJ2-5, with D possibly being TRBD1 (6 bases). Germline loops: CDR1 SGHRS, CDR2 YFSETQ. CDR3 length: 14 amino acids. V gave up 4 bases and J gave up 5 bases, with 15 bases separating them. DNA of the CDR3: TGCGCCAGCAGCAGAATACAGGGTGAGGAGACCCAGTACTTC. It encodes CASSRIQGEETQYF. Using reference TRBV5-1 and TRBJ2-5 for the parts outside the CDR3, the full variable domain is KAGVTQTPRYLIKTRGQQVTLSCSPISGHRSVSWYQQTPGQGLQFLFEYFSETQRNKGNFPGRFSGRQFSNSRSEMNVSTLELGDSALYLCASSRIQGEETQYFGPGTRLLVL.

The genes are TRBV27 and TRBJ2-7, with 8 bases identical to TRBD2. Germline values: CDR1 MNHEY, CDR2 SMNVEV (reference sequence). V lost 5 bases, J lost 4 bases, and 7 bases stayed unmatched. This CDR3 is 14 amino acids long. The CDR3 DNA reads as TGTGCCAGCAGTGTCGGCGGGGGGTTTTACGAGCAGTACTTC. It translates to CASSVGGGFYEQYF.

The genes are TRBV30 and TRBJ2-5; 9 bases fit TRBD1. The DNA end lines up better with TRBJ2-7; the J call may be wrong. Germline lookup yields CDR1 GTSNPN and CDR2 SVGIG (reference sequence). The CDR3 consists of 13 residues. The DNA for the CDR3 is TGTGCCTGGAGTGGGGGACAGGGCTACGAGCAGTACTTC. It is translated as CAWSGGQGYEQYF.

The chain has TRBV7-3 and TRBJ1-5, with 7 bases identical to TRBD1. J lost 7 bases, V lost 5 bases, and 8 bases had no gene match. The CDR3 runs to 14 residues. Germline V gives CDR1 SGHTA, CDR2 FQGTGA. The CDR3 DNA is TGTGCCAGCAGCCCGACAGGGTTTAGCCAGCCCCAGCATTTT. Translation gives CASSPTGFSQPQHF.

The rearrangement links TRBV5-4 to TRBJ2-1, with TRBD2 matching 9 bases. The CDR3 totals 15 residues. Germline V gene lookup returns CDR1 SGHNT and CDR2 YYREEE (reference sequence). Trimming at V came to 5 bases and at J to 8 bases, leaving 11 bases not matched to a gene. CDR3 loop: CASSSRLSGSDEQFF. The CDR3 DNA reads TGTGCCAGCAGTTCCAGACTTAGCGGGAGTGATGAGCAGTTCTTC.

There are a few counts of this clone. V is TRBV7-7 and J is TRBJ2-7, with 7 bases aligning to TRBD1. The germline V gene encodes CDR1 SSHAT and CDR2 FNYEAQ (reference sequence). V dropped 5 bases and J dropped 3; count of bases not matched to a gene: 10. This CDR3 region has 15 residues. CDR3 sequence (DNA): TGTGCCAGCAGCCTAAGTTCAGGGGGTAACTACGAGCAGTACTTC. It yields the protein CASSLSSGGNYEQYF.

The table lists this clone with a few counts. The gene calls are TRBV30 and TRBJ1-6; possibly TRBD1 for D (6 bases). The V and J ends lost 2 bases and 7 bases respectively, with 15 bases between them. From germline, CDR1 is GTSNPN and CDR2 SVGIG (reference sequence). This CDR3 is built from 15 residues. The CDR3 sequence: CAWSRETGPNSPLHF. CDR3 coding DNA: TGTGCCTGGAGTCGCGAGACAGGTCCAAATTCACCCCTCCACTTT.

This chain uses TRBV14 with TRBJ1-1, with D uncertain. In germline, CDR1 is SGHDN, CDR2 FVKESK. The CDR3 is 14 residues long. V was cut by 3 bases and J by 4 bases, with 12 bases left in between. In DNA form, the CDR3 reads TGTGCCAGCAGCCACGTCGGAGGTCGCACTGAAGCTTTCTTT. Translating it yields CASSHVGGRTEAFF.

The chain joins TRBV5-4 to TRBJ1-2; 12 bases are a match to TRBD1. This CDR3 is built from 15 residues. Germline CDR1 is SGHNT and CDR2 is YYREEE (reference sequence). V lost 2 bases and J lost 2; bases outside the gene matches: 1. The CDR3 sequence: CASSLGTGGNYGYTF. The CDR3 coding sequence is TGTGCCAGCAGCTTAGGGACAGGGGGCAACTATGGCTACACCTTC.

The chain uses TRBV7-2 and TRBJ2-7, with TRBD2 matching 8 bases. The germline CDR1 and CDR2 sequences are SGHTA and FQGNSA. The CDR3 consists of 13 residues. The V gene end was trimmed by 5 bases and the J gene end by 3 bases; junction bases not matched to a gene: 3. The CDR3 loop reads CASSLSGDYEQYF. Here the CDR3 DNA reads TGTGCCAGCAGCCTTAGCGGGGACTACGAGCAGTACTTC.

The chain links TRBV18 to TRBJ2-7, with 8 bases fitting TRBD1. Germline trimming cut 3 bases from V and 2 bases from J; bases unmatched to any gene: 3. The CDR3 covers 14 residues. Germline CDR1 and CDR2: KGHSH and LQKENI. This CDR3 reads CASSPSTGAYEQYF. For the CDR3, the DNA is TGTGCCAGCTCACCCTCGACAGGGGCCTACGAGCAGTACTTC.

This clone was seen just once. This chain links TRBV7-9 with TRBJ2-7, with unresolved D. There are 13 residues in the CDR3. The V gene's germline CDR1 is SEHNR and CDR2 FQNEAQ (reference sequence). CDR3 sequence reads: CAVYTGRINEQYF. The DNA of the CDR3 is TGTGCTGTCTACACCGGCAGGATCAACGAGCAGTACTTC. Variable domain in full (rest from reference TRBV7-9 and TRBJ2-7): DTGVSQNPRHKITKRGQNVTFRCDPISEHNRLYWYRQTLGQGPEFLTYFQNEAQLEKSRLLSDRFSAERPKGSFSTLEIQRTEQGDSAMYLCAVYTGRINEQYFGPGTRLTVT.

This clone showed up just a few times. This sequence joins TRBV7-6 and TRBJ2-6; D not certain. This CDR3 has 16 amino acids. CDR1 is SGHVS and CDR2 is FNYEAQ in the germline V gene. Trimming left V 1 base short and J 0 bases short, with 7 bases between. The CDR3 reads CASSLGTNSGANVLTF. Written as DNA, the CDR3 is TGTGCCAGCAGCTTAGGTACTAACTCTGGGGCCAACGTCCTGACTTTC.

This chain connects TRBV2 to TRBJ1-5; 7 nucleotides align to TRBD1. V was pared by 7 bases and J by 7 bases, with 4 bases of the junction left unmatched. The germline V gene encodes CDR1 SNHLY and CDR2 FYNNEI. The CDR3 totals 12 residues. The CDR3 nucleotides are TGTGCCAGCAACTACAGGGGACAGCCCCAGCATTTT. Protein sequence: CASNYRGQPQHF.

This clone was counted a single time. This chain's CDR3 is CASSLTGGHNSPLHF. The CDR3, as DNA: TGCGCCAGCAGCTTGACAGGGGGCCACAATTCACCCCTCCACTTT. The genes are TRBV5-1 and TRBJ1-6, with 9 bases matching TRBD1. V trimming: 1 base; J trimming: 7 bases; junction bases outside the gene matches: 3. CDR3 size: 15 residues. Germline-derived CDR1 and CDR2 are SGHRS and YFSETQ. Together with reference TRBV5-1 and TRBJ1-6, the CDR3 gives the full variable domain: KAGVTQTPRYLIKTRGQQVTLSCSPISGHRSVSWYQQTPGQGLQFLFEYFSETQRNKGNFPGRFSGRQFSNSRSEMNVSTLELGDSALYLCASSLTGGHNSPLHFGNGTRLTVT.

Only one count was recorded for this clone. CDR3 coding DNA: TGTGCCAGCAGCACTTCCGGGACAGGGGGGGGAACTAATGAAAAACTGTTTTTT. Its translation is CASSTSGTGGGTNEKLFF. This sequence joins TRBV4-2 and TRBJ1-4, with TRBD1 matching over 11 bases. This CDR3 spans 18 amino acids. The trim removed 5 bases at V and 1 base at J, leaving 9 bases unmatched. Germline loops: CDR1 LGHNA, CDR2 YNFKEQ.

The chain has TRBV4-2 and TRBJ1-1; a possible D gene is TRBD1 (6 bases). Deletions cut 0 bases from V and 1 base from J, with 21 bases between. CDR1 LGHNA and CDR2 YNFKEQ come from the germline V gene. The CDR3 totals 19 residues. The CDR3 DNA reads as TGTGCCAGCAGCCAAGATCAGAGGGGCCAGGGGCCTGGGAACACTGAAGCTTTCTTT. It codes for CASSQDQRGQGPGNTEAFF.

Only one count was recorded for this clone. The V call is TRBV7-6, the J call TRBJ2-7, with 10 bases that match TRBD1. There are 15 residues in the CDR3. After removal of 0 bases from V and 4 bases from J, the junction contained 3 bases not matched to a gene. Germline V gene lookup returns CDR1 SGHVS and CDR2 FNYEAQ. CDR3 protein: CASSLAGQGRYEQYF. CDR3 coding DNA: TGTGCCAGCAGCTTAGCGGGACAGGGGAGGTACGAGCAGTACTTC.